One sample yielded the 25 T cell receptor beta chains listed below, sequenced in a study of OX40 agonist ivuxolimab in advanced cancers. The table came from immunoSEQ multiplex PCR; TCRdb's copy has only in-frame clones and leaves some out. The sample gives 28,000 or so clones, almost 80% of which show up once; approximately 12% is in the top ten. The sample was CD4+ or CD8+ T cells sorted from blood, taken in a trial of the OX40 agonist ivuxolimab. Receptors originate from an adult with an advanced solid tumor such as melanoma, head and neck, liver or kidney cancer.

Worth noting for this clone: The sample contains more than one DNA sequence encoding this CDR3. In nucleotides, the CDR3 is TGTGCCAGCAGTGACAGGGGATATAATTCACCCCTCCACTTT. Protein sequence: CASSDRGYNSPLHF. The genes are TRBV6-1 and TRBJ1-6, with D possibly matching TRBD1 (6 bases). Trimming took 3 bases from V and 4 from J, leaving 7 bases between them. Per the germline V gene, CDR1 is MNHNS and CDR2 is SASEGT. The CDR3 totals 14 residues.

This chain links TRBV6-5 with TRBJ1-1; D not certain. Germline-derived CDR1 and CDR2 are MNHEY and SVGAGI. The CDR3 runs to 13 residues. With 8 bases removed from V and 4 bases from J, the gap between germline ends came to 14 bases. The CDR3 region has the DNA TGTGCCAGCGGTGAGGGATTTAGCACTGAAGCTTTCTTT. Amino acids: CASGEGFSTEAFF.

In the case of this clone: This sample also contains other DNA sequences that code for the same CDR3. The chain has TRBV6-5 and TRBJ1-5; D gene uncertain. Deletions cut 2 bases from V and 1 base from J, with 3 bases between. The CDR3 runs 13 residues. Looked up from germline, CDR1 is MNHEY and CDR2 is SVGAGI. The chain's CDR3 is CASSYGSNQPQHF. The CDR3 DNA reads TGTGCCAGCAGTTACGGAAGCAATCAGCCCCAGCATTTT.

The gene calls are TRBV6-4 and TRBJ2-1; 7 positions match TRBD2. The J segment lost 4 bases and the V segment lost 6 bases, leaving 9 bases of the junction unmatched. From germline, CDR1 is MRHNA and CDR2 SNTAGT. CDR3 size: 15 residues. The CDR3 DNA follows: TGTGCCAGCAGCCCAGTGGGGGGGATGTACAATGAGCAGTTCTTC. It translates to CASSPVGGMYNEQFF.

This chain uses TRBV25-1 with TRBJ2-4; TRBD1 matches 9 bases. Germline CDR1 MGHDK, CDR2 SYGVNS. The CDR3 is 12 residues long. Germline trimming cut 6 bases from V and 7 bases from J; bases unmatched to any gene: 1. Here the CDR3 DNA reads TGTGCCAGCAGCGGGACAGGGAACATTCAGTACTTC. Translated, it gives CASSGTGNIQYF.

The chain couples TRBV21-1 to TRBJ2-7. TRBV21-1 is a listed pseudogene. The CDR3 contains 14 residues. Here the CDR3 DNA reads TGTGCCAGCAGCACGGGGGCAGGAGCCTACGAGCAGTACTTC. The encoded protein is CASSTGAGAYEQYF.

The chain uses TRBV7-9 and TRBJ2-5; D remains unclear. The length of the CDR3 is 14 residues. Germline assignment: CDR1 SEHNR and CDR2 FQNEAQ (reference sequence). Between the trimmed V and J ends, which lost 5 bases and 1 base, there was a span of 11 bases. The CDR3 sequence: CASSVDGRQETQYF. The CDR3 DNA follows: TGTGCCAGCAGCGTGGACGGGCGCCAAGAGACCCAGTACTTC.

V and J are TRBV14 and TRBJ2-1; D is unclear. Germline V gene sequence: CDR1 SGHDN, CDR2 FVKESK. The CDR3 spans 11 residues. V lost 1 base to trimming and J lost 9 bases, with 4 bases between them. CDR3 sequence reads: CASSQGPEQFF. The CDR3 DNA reads as TGTGCCAGCAGCCAAGGTCCTGAGCAGTTCTTC. Supplemented by reference TRBV14 and TRBJ2-1, the full variable domain reads EAGVTQFPSHSVIEKGQTVTLRCDPISGHDNLYWYRRVMGKEIKFLLHFVKESKQDESGMPNNRFLAERTGGTYSTLKVQPAELEDSGVYFCASSQGPEQFFGPGTRLTVL.

This CDR3 reads CASSKLGRLAGAEVQYF. CDR3 DNA: TGTGCCAGCAGCAAATTGGGCCGACTAGCGGGGGCGGAGGTGCAGTACTTC. This chain links TRBV21-1 with TRBJ2-7; the listed D gene, TRBD2, was not tested against the DNA. TRBV21-1 is a pseudogene. This CDR3 comprises 17 residues.

This clone was detected only a few times. The V call is TRBV30, the J call TRBJ2-2, with TRBD2 as a possible D gene (6 bases). The CDR3 spans 14 residues. Trimming removed 2 bases at V and 1 base at J, with 8 bases between. The germline V gene has CDR1 GTSNPN and CDR2 SVGIG (reference sequence). The CDR3, as DNA: TGTGCCTGGAGTACGACTAGGAACACCGGGGAGCTGTTTTTT. Translating gives CAWSTTRNTGELFF. The variable domain in full, completed from reference TRBV30 and TRBJ2-2, reads SQTIHQWPATLVQPVGSPLSLECTVEGTSNPNLYWYRQAAGRGLQLLFYSVGIGQISSEVPQNLSASRPQDRQFILSSKKLLLSDSGFYLCAWSTTRNTGELFFGEGSRLTVL.

V usage is TRBV7-9 and J usage is TRBJ2-7, with TRBD2 matching over 9 bases. J gave up 2 bases and V 4 bases, and 9 bases lay outside the gene matches. Per the germline V gene, CDR1 is SEHNR and CDR2 is FQNEAQ (reference sequence). The CDR3 spans 16 residues. CDR3 sequence (DNA): TGTGCCAGCAGCTCTAATACCGGGACTAGCCCCTACGAGCAGTACTTC. It translates to CASSSNTGTSPYEQYF. Drawing the rest from reference TRBV7-9 and TRBJ2-7, the complete variable domain is DTGVSQNPRHKITKRGQNVTFRCDPISEHNRLYWYRQTLGQGPEFLTYFQNEAQLEKSRLLSDRFSAERPKGSFSTLEIQRTEQGDSAMYLCASSSNTGTSPYEQYFGPGTRLTVT.

This sequence joins TRBV7-8 and TRBJ1-1; TRBD1 aligns across 7 bases. The CDR3 contains 14 residues. Germline trimming cut 6 bases from V and 1 base from J; bases unmatched to any gene: 5. Germline-derived CDR1 and CDR2 are SGHVS and FQNEAQ. The CDR3 protein is CASRAGTENTEAFF. The CDR3 region has the DNA TGTGCCAGCAGAGCCGGGACAGAGAACACTGAAGCTTTCTTT.

The genes are TRBV5-5 and TRBJ2-7; possibly TRBD1 or TRBD2 for D (5 bases each). The CDR3 runs 12 residues. Germline loops: CDR1 SGHKS, CDR2 YYEKEE (reference sequence). Trimming removed 4 bases at V and 0 bases at J, with 5 bases between. DNA of the CDR3: TGTGCCAGCAGCGGGGGCTCCTACGAGCAGTACTTC. Translated, it gives CASSGGSYEQYF.

In its sample, this clone was seen once. The J gene is TRBJ2-7, the V gene TRBV10-2; 9 nucleotides match TRBD1. The CDR3 totals 13 residues. Germline assignment: CDR1 WSHSY and CDR2 SAAADI. Trimming cost V 7 bases and J 7 bases; bases outside gene matches: 8. This chain's CDR3 is CASNPGQGSEQYF. CDR3 bases: TGCGCCAGCAACCCGGGACAGGGATCGGAGCAGTACTTC.

The CDR3 DNA reads as TGTGCCTGGAGTGTAGGCGCGCAGGGGAGCACAGATACGCAGTATTTT. Amino acid sequence: CAWSVGAQGSTDTQYF. This rearrangement joins TRBV30 to TRBJ2-3; D is perhaps TRBD1 (6 bases). Per the germline V gene, CDR1 is GTSNPN and CDR2 is SVGIG (reference sequence). The CDR3 consists of 16 residues. The V end was cut by 0 bases, the J end by 0 bases, with 13 bases between. Drawing the rest from reference TRBV30 and TRBJ2-3, the complete variable domain is SQTIHQWPATLVQPVGSPLSLECTVEGTSNPNLYWYRQAAGRGLQLLFYSVGIGQISSEVPQNLSASRPQDRQFILSSKKLLLSDSGFYLCAWSVGAQGSTDTQYFGPGTRLTVL.

The chain has TRBV30 and TRBJ1-3; D is ambiguous. The germline gives CDR1 GTSNPN, CDR2 SVGIG (reference sequence). The CDR3 has 16 amino acids. Between the trimmed V and J ends, which lost 2 bases and 0 bases, there was a span of 14 bases. The CDR3: CAWSRTGDFSGNTIYF. CDR3 nucleotide sequence: TGTGCCTGGAGTAGGACGGGAGATTTCTCTGGAAACACCATATATTTT. The variable domain in full, with the rest retrieved from reference TRBV30 and TRBJ1-3, is SQTIHQWPATLVQPVGSPLSLECTVEGTSNPNLYWYRQAAGRGLQLLFYSVGIGQISSEVPQNLSASRPQDRQFILSSKKLLLSDSGFYLCAWSRTGDFSGNTIYFGEGSWLTVV.

In DNA, the CDR3 is TGTGCCAGCAGCTTAGCGTCGGACACTTACTACGAGCAGTACTTC. Translation: CASSLASDTYYEQYF. V gene TRBV5-6 combines with J gene TRBJ2-7; a possible D gene is TRBD1 (5 bases). This CDR3 has 15 residues. The V and J ends lost 2 bases and 3 bases respectively, with 15 bases between them. Germline V gene lookup returns CDR1 SGHDT and CDR2 YYEEEE. The full variable domain, with the rest looked up from reference TRBV5-6 and TRBJ2-7, is DAGVTQSPTHLIKTRGQQVTLRCSPKSGHDTVSWYQQALGQGPQFIFQYYEEEERQRGNFPDRFSGHQFPNYSSELNVNALLLGDSALYLCASSLASDTYYEQYFGPGTRLTVT.

This chain joins TRBV4-1 and TRBJ1-4, with unresolved D. CDR1 is MGHRA and CDR2 is YSYEKL in the germline V gene. The V end lost 1 base, the J end lost 15 bases, and 18 bases lay between the germline ends. The CDR3 is made up of 14 amino acids. In nucleotides, the CDR3 is TGCGCCAGCAGCCAAGGTGACGTAGGGAGAGACGTGTTTTTT. Translating gives CASSQGDVGRDVFF.

The chain links TRBV9 to TRBJ1-5; 8 positions match TRBD1. This CDR3 is built from 17 residues. The germline V gene has CDR1 SGDLS and CDR2 YYNGEE. Trimming at V came to 5 bases and at J to 5 bases, leaving 15 bases not matched to a gene. The CDR3 sequence is CASRGPGQVRAHQPQHF. The CDR3 coding sequence is TGTGCCAGCAGAGGACCGGGACAGGTTAGGGCTCATCAGCCCCAGCATTTT. The variable domain in full, with the rest retrieved from reference TRBV9 and TRBJ1-5, is DSGVTQTPKHLITATGQRVTLRCSPRSGDLSVYWYQQSLDQGLQFLIQYYNGEERAKGNILERFSAQQFPDLHSELNLSSLELGDSALYFCASRGPGQVRAHQPQHFGDGTRLSIL.

This chain connects TRBV9 to TRBJ2-1; no firm D call. This CDR3 contains 14 residues. V was pared by 0 bases and J by 8 bases, with 12 bases between. Looked up from germline, CDR1 is SGDLS and CDR2 is YYNGEE. The CDR3 sequence: CASSVEQVRDEQFF. CDR3 in DNA: TGTGCCAGCAGCGTAGAGCAAGTTCGCGATGAGCAGTTCTTC.

The chain employs TRBV4-3 and TRBJ2-4; TRBD2 might be the D (5 bases). The CDR3 has 15 residues. Looked up from germline, CDR1 is LGHNA and CDR2 is YSLEER. V lost 0 bases and J 7 bases, leaving 13 bases between the germline ends. CDR3 amino acids: CASSQDGGSGNIQYF. DNA for the CDR3: TGCGCCAGCAGCCAAGATGGAGGTAGTGGGAACATTCAGTACTTC.

J is TRBJ2-5 and V is TRBV9; no firm D call. Trimming removed 3 bases at V and 1 base at J, with 10 bases between. The germline gives CDR1 SGDLS, CDR2 YYNGEE. The CDR3 totals 14 residues. CDR3 protein: CASSGSETQETQYF. The CDR3 DNA reads TGTGCCAGCAGCGGGAGCGAGACCCAAGAGACCCAGTACTTC.

The CDR3 spells CASIRDTLNTEAFF. The CDR3 DNA reads TGTGCCAGCATCCGGGACACTTTGAACACTGAAGCTTTCTTT. The chain combines TRBV6-5 with TRBJ1-1; D perhaps matches TRBD1 (6 bases). The CDR3 has 14 amino acids. V dropped 7 bases and J dropped 0 bases, with 12 bases sitting between them. Germline CDR1 is MNHEY and CDR2 is SVGAGI.

This chain uses TRBV27 with TRBJ2-7; TRBD2 matches 8 bases. Germline loops: CDR1 MNHEY, CDR2 SMNVEV (reference sequence). The CDR3 has 15 residues. V gave up 2 bases and J gave up 0 bases; unmatched junction bases: 3. The CDR3 nucleotides read TGTGCCAGCAGTTTACTAGCGGGCAGCTCCTACGAGCAGTACTTC. It encodes CASSLLAGSSYEQYF.

Judged by abundance, this clone is medium-sized (0.01 to 0.1%). The V call is TRBV10-3, the J call TRBJ1-2; TRBD1 might be the D (5 bases). Deletions cut 10 bases from V and 4 bases from J, with 22 bases between. Germline lookup yields CDR1 ENHRY and CDR2 SYGVKD. The CDR3 extends over 15 amino acids. This chain's CDR3 is CATRVGAGGTYGYTF. The CDR3 region has the DNA TGTGCCACCAGGGTAGGGGCTGGAGGGACCTATGGCTACACCTTC.